A single T cell receptor (beta chain) is shown here with its context. Its specific antigen is unknown. It has no much larger one-base neighbor in the sample; base qualities were not kept. In the prospective study, participants were roughly 18 to 90 years old, resided in about two dozen geographic areas of the United States, and were enrolled through a virtual design. In the prospective study, cohorts were assigned on the basis of participant-reported clinical history obtained from a screening survey and a study questionnaire. ImmuneRACE Cohort 3 recovered participants were defined by two consecutive negative NP/OP PCR tests, healthcare professional clearance, or symptom resolution. In the prospective study, whole blood, serum and a nasopharyngeal or oropharyngeal swab were collected from each participant by mobile phlebotomists. Over a 2-month period, participants in the prospective study had the option of providing additional blood draws and questionnaires. Before DNA extraction, blood samples from the prospective study were shipped at room temperature or frozen.

TCRbeta CDR3 regions were amplified from genomic DNA by means of the immunoSEQ Assay, a bias-controlled multiplex PCR. As for how the authors treated the data: Nucleated cell counts per sample were estimated from amplification of reference gene primers within the assay. Sequence reads were collapsed and filtered to measure the absolute abundance of every unique TCRbeta CDR3 rearrangement. For each sample, productive Simpson clonality was calculated by taking the square root of Simpson's diversity index across productive rearrangements. Entries here come from immuneACCESS through TCRdb and include only in-frame sequences with V and J called. Some clones fail to appear in such tables; in the studies checked, an unresolved V gene covers under half of the shortfall, and the cause of the remainder is unknown. The V and J calls and the clone size are those of that table, but D and trimming were determined from the DNA. This sample comprises 170,000 or so clones, more than 75% of them detected only once. The ten top clones hold approximately 15% of the sample.

This entry belongs to a study of blood T cell repertoires in COVID-19 (TCRdb year 2020). As for the study more broadly: Samples from collaborators originated in the United States, Italy and Spain and spanned both the acute and convalescent phases of COVID-19. The prospective study material was composed of cDNA or gDNA derived from T cells, B-cell-depleted T cells, or PBMCs. Subjects who had been exposed to COVID-19, were actively infected with it, or had recovered from it provided the deeply sampled blood TCRbeta repertoires that made up the dataset. The repertoires were made available in a free public database intended to serve as a resource for research on the immune response to SARS-CoV-2. The samples were drawn from two sources: the first 160 participants of the ongoing ImmuneRACE study, and fewer than 1,500 subjects contributed by 6 global collaborators. Nearly every sample came with metadata listing a de-identified subject ID, COVID-19 status, age in years and sex. HLA class I and class II types, where available, came from metadata supplied by the sample provider rather than from assay-based typing.

Broader findings and caveats from the paper: The quantity of clinical and demographic metadata differed by source and by participant and was supplied without curation.

CDR3 length: 14 amino acids, cysteine to phenylalanine. Just the 42-base CDR3 DNA is kept, in frame starting at base 1. The CDR1 and CDR2 encoded by the germline V gene are SNHLY and FYNNEI. V lost 7 bases and J lost 0 bases; the stretch between them is 9 bases long. The specimen was PBMCs or T cells enriched from blood (not recorded which). This chain joins TRBV2 to TRBJ2-2, with TRBD2 tentatively as D gene (5 bases match). The origin of this receptor is a woman aged 45-59 years who had recovered from COVID-19. CDR3 protein: CASTGGPNTGELFF. The DNA sequence is TGTGCCAGCACTGGCGGGCCGAACACCGGGGAGCTGTTTTTT.